The source of this T cell receptor (beta chain) is a study of T cells in localized non-small cell lung cancer. Trimming shortened V by 6 bases and J by 5 bases, and 10 bases separated the two germline ends. The CDR3 loop spans 12 amino acids. Germline values: CDR1 SGHTA, CDR2 FQGNSA. Sequencing used immunoSEQ multiplex PCR; TCRdb keeps in-frame clones, though not all of them. The data show over 30,000 clones, with roughly 80% seen just once and around 34% held by the top ten. Sequencing used peripheral blood, obtained before any cancer treatment. The chain links TRBV7-2 to TRBJ1-2; tentatively, D is TRBD1 (5 bases). The clonotype comes from a male donor aged 60 or over with stage II squamous cell lung carcinoma. CDR3 nucleotide sequence: TGTGCCAGCAGTTACCAGGGTTATGGCTACACCTTC. It is translated as CASSYQGYGYTF.